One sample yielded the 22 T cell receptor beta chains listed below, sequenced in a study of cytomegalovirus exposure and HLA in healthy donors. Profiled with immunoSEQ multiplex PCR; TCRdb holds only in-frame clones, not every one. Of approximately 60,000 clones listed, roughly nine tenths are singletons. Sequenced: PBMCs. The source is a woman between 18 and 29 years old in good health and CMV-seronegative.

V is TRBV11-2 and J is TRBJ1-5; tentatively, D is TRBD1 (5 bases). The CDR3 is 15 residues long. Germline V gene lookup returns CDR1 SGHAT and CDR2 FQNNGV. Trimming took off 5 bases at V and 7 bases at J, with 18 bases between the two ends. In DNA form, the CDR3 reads TGTGCCAGCAGCCCGGGGACTGTAACGGGCCAGCCCCAGCATTTT. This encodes CASSPGTVTGQPQHF.

The CDR3, as DNA: TGTGCCAGCAGCAGGTTACAGGGGGACGTAACTGGGGCCAACGTCCTGACTTTC. Protein sequence: CASSRLQGDVTGANVLTF. The genes are TRBV5-6 and TRBJ2-6; TRBD1 aligns across 8 bases. With V trimmed by 4 bases and J by 2 bases, 11 bases remained unmatched. The germline V gene encodes CDR1 SGHDT and CDR2 YYEEEE. This CDR3 region has 18 residues. The entire variable domain, with the rest obtained from reference TRBV5-6 and TRBJ2-6, is as follows: DAGVTQSPTHLIKTRGQQVTLRCSPKSGHDTVSWYQQALGQGPQFIFQYYEEEERQRGNFPDRFSGHQFPNYSSELNVNALLLGDSALYLCASSRLQGDVTGANVLTFGAGSRLTVL.

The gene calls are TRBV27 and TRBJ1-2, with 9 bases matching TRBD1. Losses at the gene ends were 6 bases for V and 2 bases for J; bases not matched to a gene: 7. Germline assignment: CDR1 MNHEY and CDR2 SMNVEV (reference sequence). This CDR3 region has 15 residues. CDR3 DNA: TGTGCCAGCAGCACGAAGGACAGGGGAAACTATGGCTACACCTTC. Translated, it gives CASSTKDRGNYGYTF.

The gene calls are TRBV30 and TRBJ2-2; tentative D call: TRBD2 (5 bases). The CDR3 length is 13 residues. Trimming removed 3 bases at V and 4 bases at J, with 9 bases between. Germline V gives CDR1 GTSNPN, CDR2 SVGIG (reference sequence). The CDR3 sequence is CAWRQEVTGELFF. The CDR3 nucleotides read TGTGCCTGGAGGCAGGAGGTCACCGGGGAGCTGTTTTTT.

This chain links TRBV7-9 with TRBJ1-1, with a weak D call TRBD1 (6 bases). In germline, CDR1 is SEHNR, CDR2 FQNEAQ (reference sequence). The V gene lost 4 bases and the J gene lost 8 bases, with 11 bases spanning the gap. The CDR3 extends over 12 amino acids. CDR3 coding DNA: TGTGCCAGCAGCTCCAGGACAGTCGAAGCTTTCTTT. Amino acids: CASSSRTVEAFF.

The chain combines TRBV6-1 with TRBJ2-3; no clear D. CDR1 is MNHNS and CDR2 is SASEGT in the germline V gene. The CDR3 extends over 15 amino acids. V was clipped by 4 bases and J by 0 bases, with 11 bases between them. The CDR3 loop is CASSGHVASTDTQYF. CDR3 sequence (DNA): TGTGCCAGCAGTGGACACGTCGCTAGCACAGATACGCAGTATTTT.

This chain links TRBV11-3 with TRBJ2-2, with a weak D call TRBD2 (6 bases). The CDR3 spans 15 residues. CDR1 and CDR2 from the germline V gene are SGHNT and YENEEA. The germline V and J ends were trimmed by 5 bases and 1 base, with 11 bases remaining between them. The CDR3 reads CASSPRTMNTGELFF. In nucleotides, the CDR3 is TGTGCCAGCAGCCCCCGGACTATGAACACCGGGGAGCTGTTTTTT. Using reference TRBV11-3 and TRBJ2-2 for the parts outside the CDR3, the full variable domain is EAGVVQSPRYKIIEKKQPVAFWCNPISGHNTLYWYLQNLGQGPELLIRYENEEAVDDSQLPKDRFSAERLKGVDSTLKIQPAELGDSAVYLCASSPRTMNTGELFFGEGSRLTVL.

The CDR3 region is CSISRGGRRSTDTQYF. Here the CDR3 DNA reads TGCAGCATCTCAAGGGGCGGGAGACGAAGCACAGATACGCAGTATTTT. The V and J genes are TRBV29-1 and TRBJ2-3; 7 bases line up with TRBD2. Germline lookup yields CDR1 SQVTM and CDR2 ANQGSEA. Losses at the gene ends were 8 bases for V and 0 bases for J; bases not matched to a gene: 14. The CDR3 spans 16 residues.

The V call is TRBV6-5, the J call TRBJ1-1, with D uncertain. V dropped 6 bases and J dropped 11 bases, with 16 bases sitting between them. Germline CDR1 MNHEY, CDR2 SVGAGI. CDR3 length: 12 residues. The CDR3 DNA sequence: TGTGCCAGCAGCCCAGGCGGGGAGATGGCTTTCTTT. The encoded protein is CASSPGGEMAFF.

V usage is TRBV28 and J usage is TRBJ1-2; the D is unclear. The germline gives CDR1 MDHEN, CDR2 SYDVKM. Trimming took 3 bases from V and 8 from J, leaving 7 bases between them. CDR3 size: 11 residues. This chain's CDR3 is CASSFEYGYTF. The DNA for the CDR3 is TGTGCCAGCAGTTTCGAGTACGGCTACACCTTC.

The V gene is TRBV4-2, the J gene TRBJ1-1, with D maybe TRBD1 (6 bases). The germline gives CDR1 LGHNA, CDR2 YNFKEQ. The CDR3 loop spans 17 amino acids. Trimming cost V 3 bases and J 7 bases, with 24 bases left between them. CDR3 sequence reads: CASSQGLLVPSDSEAFF. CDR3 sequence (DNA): TGTGCCAGCAGCCAGGGGTTGTTGGTCCCATCGGACAGTGAAGCTTTCTTT.

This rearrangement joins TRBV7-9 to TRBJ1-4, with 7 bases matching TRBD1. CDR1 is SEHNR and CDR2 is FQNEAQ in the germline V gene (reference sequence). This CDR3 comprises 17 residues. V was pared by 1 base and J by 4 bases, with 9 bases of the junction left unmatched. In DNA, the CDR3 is TGTGCCAGCAGCTTAGGGCCCGGAGGGACAGATAATGAAAAACTGTTTTTT. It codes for CASSLGPGGTDNEKLFF.

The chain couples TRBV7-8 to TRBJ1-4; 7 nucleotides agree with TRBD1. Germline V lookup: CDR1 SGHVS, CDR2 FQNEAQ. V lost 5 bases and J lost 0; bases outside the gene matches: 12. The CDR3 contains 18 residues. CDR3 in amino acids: CASSRSGTVLATNEKLFF. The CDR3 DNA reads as TGTGCCAGCAGCCGATCCGGGACAGTACTAGCAACTAATGAAAAACTGTTTTTT.

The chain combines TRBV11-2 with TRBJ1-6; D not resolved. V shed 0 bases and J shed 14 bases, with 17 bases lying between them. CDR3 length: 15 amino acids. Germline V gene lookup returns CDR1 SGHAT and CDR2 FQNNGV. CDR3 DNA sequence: TGTGCCAGCAGCTTAGACTCAGGTCCATTTTCTGCCCTCCACTTT. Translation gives CASSLDSGPFSALHF.

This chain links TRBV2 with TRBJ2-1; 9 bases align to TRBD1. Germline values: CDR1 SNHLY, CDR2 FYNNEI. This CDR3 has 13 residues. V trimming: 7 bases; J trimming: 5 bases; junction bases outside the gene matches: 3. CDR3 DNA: TGTGCCAGCAAACAGGGGGCTAACAATGAGCAGTTCTTC. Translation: CASKQGANNEQFF.

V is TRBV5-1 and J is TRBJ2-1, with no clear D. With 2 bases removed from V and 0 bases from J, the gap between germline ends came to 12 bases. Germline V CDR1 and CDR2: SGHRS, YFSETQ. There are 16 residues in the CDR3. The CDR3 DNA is TGCGCCAGCAGCTTCGAACAGATCTCCTCCTACAATGAGCAGTTCTTC. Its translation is CASSFEQISSYNEQFF.

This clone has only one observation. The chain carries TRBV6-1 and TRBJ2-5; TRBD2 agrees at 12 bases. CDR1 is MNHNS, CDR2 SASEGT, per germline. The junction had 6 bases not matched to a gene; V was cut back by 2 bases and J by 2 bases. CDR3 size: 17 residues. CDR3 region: CASSEWRLAGGQETQYF. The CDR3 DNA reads TGTGCCAGCAGTGAATGGAGGCTAGCGGGAGGGCAAGAGACCCAGTACTTC.

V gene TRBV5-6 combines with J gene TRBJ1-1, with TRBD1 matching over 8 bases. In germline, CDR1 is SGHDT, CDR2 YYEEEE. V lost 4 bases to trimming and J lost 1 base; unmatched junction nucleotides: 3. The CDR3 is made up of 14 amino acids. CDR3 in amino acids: CASSQGAENTEAFF. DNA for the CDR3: TGTGCCAGCAGCCAGGGGGCAGAGAACACTGAAGCTTTCTTT. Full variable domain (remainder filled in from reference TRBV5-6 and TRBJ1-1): DAGVTQSPTHLIKTRGQQVTLRCSPKSGHDTVSWYQQALGQGPQFIFQYYEEEERQRGNFPDRFSGHQFPNYSSELNVNALLLGDSALYLCASSQGAENTEAFFGQGTRLTVV.

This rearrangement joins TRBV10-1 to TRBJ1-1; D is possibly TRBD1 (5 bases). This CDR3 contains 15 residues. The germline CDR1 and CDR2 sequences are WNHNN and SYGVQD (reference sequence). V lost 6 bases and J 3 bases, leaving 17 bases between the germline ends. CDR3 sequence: CASSPTRVMDTEAFF. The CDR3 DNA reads TGCGCCAGCAGCCCGACCAGGGTAATGGACACTGAAGCTTTCTTT.

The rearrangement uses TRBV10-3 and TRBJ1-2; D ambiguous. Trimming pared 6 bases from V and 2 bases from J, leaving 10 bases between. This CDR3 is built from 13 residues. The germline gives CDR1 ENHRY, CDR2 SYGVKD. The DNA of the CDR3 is TGTGCCATCAGCGAACAGTTAAACTATGGCTACACCTTC. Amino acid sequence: CAISEQLNYGYTF.

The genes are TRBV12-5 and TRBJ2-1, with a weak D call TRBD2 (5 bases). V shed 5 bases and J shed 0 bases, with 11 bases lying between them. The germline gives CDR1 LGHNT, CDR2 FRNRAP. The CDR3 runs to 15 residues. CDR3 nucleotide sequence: TGTGCTAGTGGTCTCGGGGAAAGCTCCTACAATGAGCAGTTCTTC. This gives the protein CASGLGESSYNEQFF.

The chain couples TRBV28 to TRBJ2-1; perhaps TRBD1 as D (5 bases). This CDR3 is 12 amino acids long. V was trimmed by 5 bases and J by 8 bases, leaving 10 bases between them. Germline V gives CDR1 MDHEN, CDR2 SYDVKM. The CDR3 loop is CASSPEGDEQFF. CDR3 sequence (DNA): TGTGCCAGCAGTCCAGAAGGGGATGAGCAGTTCTTC.